The rows below give T cell receptor beta chains drawn from one sample of a study of blood T cell repertoires in COVID-19. The repertoire was sequenced with immunoSEQ multiplex PCR; TCRdb's copy has only in-frame clones and lacks some. The profile covers some 200,000 clones, with around 87% appearing a single time and around 12% taken by the ten largest. The specimen was peripheral blood. The receptors derive from a woman aged 70-85 years with COVID-19, enrolled during active disease. Each CDR3 is given with its conserved first and last residue. Fields, in order: D gene, V gene, J gene, clone size, CDR3 DNA, CDR3 protein. A D gene is named only where the DNA matches it firmly. Only some rows state a clone size, as once, few, many or a class for expanded clones.

D gene: NA; V gene: TRBV28; J gene: TRBJ1-1; clone size: NA; CDR3 DNA: TGTGCCAGCAGTTTTGCAGGAATGAACACTGAAGCTTTCTTT; CDR3 protein: CASSFAGMNTEAFF
D gene: TRBD2; V gene: TRBV7-6; J gene: TRBJ2-3; clone size: NA; CDR3 DNA: TGTGCCAGCAGCTTGGTAGCGGGAAATTCAGATACGCAGTATTTT; CDR3 protein: CASSLVAGNSDTQYF
D gene: NA; V gene: TRBV19; J gene: TRBJ2-6; clone size: NA; CDR3 DNA: TGTGCCAGTAGTATGCTCGAGGGGGCCAACGTCCTGACTTTC; CDR3 protein: CASSMLEGANVLTF
D gene: NA; V gene: TRBV5-1; J gene: TRBJ2-7; clone size: NA; CDR3 DNA: TGCGCCAGCAGCTTGGGTGGGACATCAACCTACGAGCAGTACTTC; CDR3 protein: CASSLGGTSTYEQYF
D gene: NA; V gene: TRBV12-3/TRBV12-4; J gene: TRBJ1-6; clone size: NA; CDR3 DNA: TGTGCCAGCAGTTTTGGGAGGGATTCACCCCTCCACTTT; CDR3 protein: CASSFGRDSPLHF
D gene: NA; V gene: TRBV6-6; J gene: TRBJ1-2; clone size: few; CDR3 DNA: TGTGCCAGCAACAGGGACCCTACAGGAGGATATGGCTACACCTTC; CDR3 protein: CASNRDPTGGYGYTF
D gene: NA; V gene: TRBV11-2; J gene: TRBJ1-6; clone size: NA; CDR3 DNA: TGTGCCAGCAGCTTGTCTGGCAGCTCCTATAATTCACCCCTCCACTTT; CDR3 protein: CASSLSGSSYNSPLHF
D gene: NA; V gene: TRBV19; J gene: TRBJ1-2; clone size: NA; CDR3 DNA: TGTGCCAGTACCCCCGTAGGACGGCAGGGATCCGTCTATGGCTACACCTTC; CDR3 protein: CASTPVGRQGSVYGYTF
D gene: NA; V gene: TRBV6-5; J gene: TRBJ1-4; clone size: few; CDR3 DNA: TGTGCCAGCAGTCGCGAGACGAGGGAAAAACTGTTTTTT; CDR3 protein: CASSRETREKLFF
D gene: TRBD1; V gene: TRBV9; J gene: TRBJ1-3; clone size: NA; CDR3 DNA: TGTGCCAGCAGCGCACCGACAGGGCATGGAAACACCATATATTTT; CDR3 protein: CASSAPTGHGNTIYF
D gene: NA; V gene: TRBV25-1; J gene: TRBJ1-1; clone size: NA; CDR3 DNA: TGTGCCAGTCATGACAGGAACACTGAAGCTTTCTTT; CDR3 protein: CASHDRNTEAFF
D gene: TRBD1; V gene: TRBV13; J gene: TRBJ2-5; clone size: NA; CDR3 DNA: TGTGCCAGCAGCGTAAAATACAGGGGGCGCGGAGAGACCCAGTACTTC; CDR3 protein: CASSVKYRGRGETQYF
D gene: NA; V gene: TRBV14; J gene: TRBJ1-1; clone size: NA; CDR3 DNA: TGTGCCAGCAGCCAAGTAGGAGGGGCCACTGAAGCTTTCTTT; CDR3 protein: CASSQVGGATEAFF
D gene: NA; V gene: TRBV9; J gene: TRBJ2-7; clone size: NA; CDR3 DNA: TGTGCCAGCAGCGTAGTAGATAGCGGAATGTACGAGCAGTACTTC; CDR3 protein: CASSVVDSGMYEQYF
D gene: NA; V gene: TRBV7-2; J gene: TRBJ2-1; clone size: NA; CDR3 DNA: TGTGCCAGCAGACAGGGACCCAATGAGCAGTTCTTC; CDR3 protein: CASRQGPNEQFF
D gene: NA; V gene: TRBV5-5; J gene: TRBJ1-2; clone size: few; CDR3 DNA: TGTGCCAGCAGCCCCCATCCCGCGCCTAACTATGGCTACACCTTC; CDR3 protein: CASSPHPAPNYGYTF
D gene: NA; V gene: TRBV29-1; J gene: TRBJ2-1; clone size: NA; CDR3 DNA: TGCAGCCTGAGACTAATGGGCTACAATGAGCAGTTCTTC; CDR3 protein: CSLRLMGYNEQFF
D gene: NA; V gene: TRBV5-4; J gene: TRBJ2-7; clone size: NA; CDR3 DNA: TGTGCCAGCAGCTTGGATAAGGCTAGCTTCTACGAGCAGTACTTC; CDR3 protein: CASSLDKASFYEQYF
D gene: NA; V gene: TRBV9; J gene: TRBJ2-3; clone size: NA; CDR3 DNA: TGTGCCAGCAGCGTAGATTACTATTCGGTGGATACGCAGTATTTT; CDR3 protein: CASSVDYYSVDTQYF
D gene: TRBD2; V gene: TRBV5-4; J gene: TRBJ2-1; clone size: NA; CDR3 DNA: TGTGCCAGCAGCTCTGGACTAGCGGGAGGGCCCTCCTACAATGAGCAGTTCTTC; CDR3 protein: CASSSGLAGGPSYNEQFF
D gene: NA; V gene: TRBV28; J gene: TRBJ1-2; clone size: NA; CDR3 DNA: TGTGCCAGCGGACTTAACTATGGCTACACCTTC; CDR3 protein: CASGLNYGYTF
D gene: NA; V gene: TRBV6-1; J gene: TRBJ1-4; clone size: once; CDR3 DNA: TGTGCCAGCAGTGACGAGTGGCGGGAAAAACTGTTTTTT; CDR3 protein: CASSDEWREKLFF
D gene: TRBD2; V gene: TRBV18; J gene: TRBJ2-3; clone size: NA; CDR3 DNA: TGTGCCAGCTCACCCTACTCGACTAGCGGGAGGGCCCTTGGAGATACGCAGTATTTT; CDR3 protein: CASSPYSTSGRALGDTQYF
D gene: TRBD2; V gene: TRBV11-1; J gene: TRBJ2-7; clone size: NA; CDR3 DNA: TGTGCCAGCAGCCTTACTAGCGGGAGTGTCGAGCAGTACTTC; CDR3 protein: CASSLTSGSVEQYF
D gene: NA; V gene: TRBV10-1; J gene: TRBJ1-1; clone size: NA; CDR3 DNA: TGCGCCAACAGTGGGTCAGGGAGTATAGGCACTGAAGCTTTCTTT; CDR3 protein: CANSGSGSIGTEAFF
D gene: NA; V gene: TRBV6-2/TRBV6-3; J gene: TRBJ2-1; clone size: NA; CDR3 DNA: TGTGCCAGCAGTTCCTTGGGAGGTAAGCAGTTCTTC; CDR3 protein: CASSSLGGKQFF
D gene: NA; V gene: TRBV25-1; J gene: TRBJ2-7; clone size: NA; CDR3 DNA: TGTGCCAGCAGTTGGCAGTACTCCTACGAGCAGTACTTC; CDR3 protein: CASSWQYSYEQYF
D gene: TRBD2; V gene: TRBV29-1; J gene: TRBJ2-7; clone size: NA; CDR3 DNA: TGCAGCGTCGGACTAGGCCCCGAGCAGTACTTC; CDR3 protein: CSVGLGPEQYF
D gene: NA; V gene: TRBV18; J gene: TRBJ1-5; clone size: few; CDR3 DNA: TGTGCCAGCTCCCACGAGTGGGCCTCTCTTACCAATCAGCCCCAGCATTTT; CDR3 protein: CASSHEWASLTNQPQHF
D gene: NA; V gene: TRBV15; J gene: TRBJ2-7; clone size: once; CDR3 DNA: TGTGCCACCAGCATACGGGGTTTGAGGAACGAGCAGTACTTC; CDR3 protein: CATSIRGLRNEQYF
D gene: NA; V gene: TRBV11-2; J gene: TRBJ2-1; clone size: NA; CDR3 DNA: TGTGCCAGCAGCTTAGCGGGGTCCTACAATGAGCAGTTCTTC; CDR3 protein: CASSLAGSYNEQFF
D gene: NA; V gene: TRBV6-5; J gene: TRBJ1-2; clone size: NA; CDR3 DNA: TGTGCCAGCAGTTACACGGGGGGCGGCTATGGCTACACCTTC; CDR3 protein: CASSYTGGGYGYTF
D gene: NA; V gene: TRBV20-1; J gene: TRBJ2-3; clone size: NA; CDR3 DNA: TGCAGTGCTATCTTTTCGGATACGCAGTATTTT; CDR3 protein: CSAIFSDTQYF
D gene: TRBD1; V gene: TRBV30; J gene: TRBJ1-2; clone size: NA; CDR3 DNA: TGTGCCTGGACACCCGGGGGACAGGGGGCGTATGGCTACACCTTC; CDR3 protein: CAWTPGGQGAYGYTF
D gene: TRBD1; V gene: TRBV19; J gene: TRBJ1-1; clone size: NA; CDR3 DNA: TGTGCCAGTAGTATGACAGGGGAGTACACTGAGGCTTTCTTT; CDR3 protein: CASSMTGEYTEAFF
D gene: TRBD1; V gene: TRBV29-1; J gene: TRBJ2-1; clone size: NA; CDR3 DNA: TGCAGCGATGGACAGGGTGGCAATGAGCAGTTCTTC; CDR3 protein: CSDGQGGNEQFF
D gene: TRBD2; V gene: TRBV3-1/TRBV3-2; J gene: TRBJ2-1; clone size: NA; CDR3 DNA: TGTGCCAGTAGGCTAGCGGGGGGGAGCTCCTACAATGAGCAGTTCTTC; CDR3 protein: CASRLAGGSSYNEQFF
D gene: TRBD2; V gene: TRBV3-1/TRBV3-2; J gene: TRBJ2-2; clone size: NA; CDR3 DNA: TGTGCCAGCAGCCAAGTTTTTAGCGGGAGTGTCACCGGGGAGCTGTTTTTT; CDR3 protein: CASSQVFSGSVTGELFF
D gene: TRBD2; V gene: TRBV7-3; J gene: TRBJ2-1; clone size: NA; CDR3 DNA: TGTGCCAGCAGGGCCACTAGCGGAAACAATGAGCAGTTCTTC; CDR3 protein: CASRATSGNNEQFF